The T cell receptor beta chain described here comes from a study of blood T cells in healthy people across ages. A sample-barcoded 5' primer and a J-beta primer mix were used in a second PCR of about 7 to 11 cycles. TCRdb reprocessed the 5' RACE reads via MiXCR and lists one record per CDR3 protein. The table has about 640,000 distinct CDR3 sequences, 58% seen once. V gave up 2 bases and J gave up 2 bases; unmatched junction bases: 1. This CDR3 has 14 amino acids. Germline CDR1 SGDLS, CDR2 YYNGEE. The sequence came from a man aged 55-75 years in good health. Sequencing used blood. This chain links TRBV9 with TRBJ1-2, with 9 bases fitting TRBD1. The CDR3 DNA reads TGTGCCAGCAGCGTCGGGACAGGGAACTATGGCTACACCTTC. Its protein is CASSVGTGNYGYTF.